This note documents a single T cell receptor (beta chain) sequence. Only in-frame clones appear in the TCRdb table, and some are missing; sequencing was by immunoSEQ multiplex PCR. The table has roughly 2 million clones, 85% to 95% seen once. The CDR3 sequence is 15 residues long. The J segment lost 8 bases and the V segment lost 3 bases, leaving 7 bases of the junction unmatched. Germline V lookup: CDR1 SGHRS, CDR2 YFSETQ. The sample comes from a study of shared clonotypes between healthy human individuals. For the study at large: Plates per donor: three CD4 naive, three CD4 memory, two CD8 naive, one CD8 memory.

The sample was naive CD4+ T cells sorted from blood. Documented subset: CD45RA+ positively selected. The rearrangement uses TRBV5-1 and TRBJ1-6, with TRBD1 matching 8 bases. The receptor comes from a man aged 18 to 30 in good health. Written as DNA, the CDR3 is TGCGCCAGCAGCTGGGCACAGGGGGTAGATTCACCCCTCCACTTT. Translating gives CASSWAQGVDSPLHF.